The next 13 T cell receptor beta chains were all read from a single sample in a study of cytomegalovirus exposure and HLA in healthy donors. Sequencing was performed with immunoSEQ multiplex PCR; in TCRdb, only in-frame clones are kept and a portion is missing. The repertoire includes about 60,000 clones, roughly 96% of them detected once, and approximately 0.91% sits in the top ten. Sequenced: PBMCs. All receptors come from a man aged 18 to 29 in good health and CMV-seronegative.

CDR3 protein: CASSPRSVGSSYEQYF. CDR3 sequence (DNA): TGTGCCAGCTCACCACGAAGCGTGGGGAGCTCCTACGAGCAGTACTTC. The J gene is TRBJ2-7, the V gene TRBV18; tentatively, D is TRBD2 (5 bases). The CDR3 is 16 amino acids. The germline V gene encodes CDR1 KGHSH and CDR2 LQKENI. Trimming took 1 base from V and 0 from J, leaving 13 bases between them. Filled out from reference TRBV18 and TRBJ2-7, the complete variable domain reads NAGVMQNPRHLVRRRGQEARLRCSPMKGHSHVYWYRQLPEEGLKFMVYLQKENIIDESGMPKERFSAEFPKEGPSILRIQQVVRGDSAAYFCASSPRSVGSSYEQYFGPGTRLTVT.

The chain links TRBV28 to TRBJ2-5; D unresolved. V was trimmed by 7 bases and J by 5 bases, leaving 20 bases between them. The CDR3 contains 15 residues. CDR1 is MDHEN, CDR2 SYDVKM, per germline. In DNA, the CDR3 is TGTGCCAGCACCACCGTTGCCGGAGCCGAGGAGACCCAGTACTTC. Its protein product is CASTTVAGAEETQYF.

The chain joins TRBV10-3 to TRBJ1-2, with 8 bases that match TRBD1. The germline CDR1 and CDR2 sequences are ENHRY and SYGVKD. Unmatched junction bases numbered 5, after V lost 0 bases and J lost 5 bases. There are 15 residues in the CDR3. CDR3 region: CAISESPGGEYGYTF. The CDR3 nucleotides are TGTGCCATCAGTGAGTCCCCAGGGGGCGAGTATGGCTACACCTTC.

The V gene is TRBV7-9, the J gene TRBJ2-7; 7 bases agree with TRBD1. The V gene's germline CDR1 is SEHNR and CDR2 FQNEAQ (reference sequence). The V gene end was trimmed by 3 bases and the J gene end by 5 bases; junction bases not matched to a gene: 10. This CDR3 has 15 amino acids. The CDR3 loop reads CASSFGQVYDHEQYF. DNA for the CDR3: TGTGCCAGCAGCTTCGGACAGGTATATGACCACGAGCAGTACTTC.

The chain employs TRBV18 and TRBJ2-7; TRBD1 might be the D (5 bases). The CDR3 loop spans 13 amino acids. The ends were cut back, 2 bases at V and 5 bases at J, with 10 bases in the middle. CDR1 and CDR2 (germline): KGHSH, LQKENI. The CDR3 spells CASSPGSRDEQYF. The CDR3 DNA sequence: TGTGCCAGCTCACCAGGGTCCAGGGACGAGCAGTACTTC.

This sequence joins TRBV8-2 and TRBJ2-6; TRBD1 is the table's D call and was not checked against the DNA. TRBV8-2 is assigned pseudogene status. The CDR3 runs to 16 residues. DNA of the CDR3: TGTGGCAGCAGCCATATAACACAAAGTCGGGCCAACGTCCTGACTTTC. Amino acid sequence: CGSSHITQSRANVLTF.

This chain uses TRBV28 with TRBJ2-7; TRBD2 might be the D (5 bases). The CDR3 has 15 amino acids. Per germline, CDR1 MDHEN and CDR2 SYDVKM. Trimming removed 3 bases from V and 2 bases from J, with 14 bases in between. In nucleotides, the CDR3 is TGTGCCAGCAGTTTCATTGCCTCGGGAACCTACGAGCAGTACTTC. It specifies CASSFIASGTYEQYF.

The CDR3 DNA reads TGTGCCAGCAGCGAAACGGACAGAGTCGATACGCAGTATTTT. Its protein is CASSETDRVDTQYF. The V gene is TRBV6-1, the J gene TRBJ2-3; possibly TRBD1 for D (6 bases). Germline loops: CDR1 MNHNS, CDR2 SASEGT. V dropped 6 bases and J dropped 6 bases, with 16 bases sitting between them. The CDR3 length is 14 residues.

The chain is built from TRBV5-1 and TRBJ2-1, with D possibly TRBD2 on 6 matching bases. Germline assignment: CDR1 SGHRS and CDR2 YFSETQ. V was clipped by 3 bases and J by 2 bases, with 15 bases between them. This CDR3 region has 16 residues. DNA of the CDR3: TGCGCCAGCAGCTGGGGGGACCTCGGACCCTACAATGAGCAGTTCTTC. The encoded protein is CASSWGDLGPYNEQFF.

The chain uses TRBV7-8 and TRBJ1-5, with unresolved D. The V end was cut by 6 bases, the J end by 4 bases, with 10 bases between. CDR1 and CDR2 from the germline V gene are SGHVS and FQNEAQ. The CDR3 length is 13 residues. The CDR3 DNA sequence: TGTGCCAGCAGGCCGGGGTATAATCAGCCCCAGCATTTT. Protein: CASRPGYNQPQHF.

This clone was recorded once. This chain connects TRBV6-6 to TRBJ2-7; weak D call: TRBD2 (7 bases). Germline CDR1 MNHNY, CDR2 SVGAGI (reference sequence). V was clipped by 4 bases and J by 6 bases, with 13 bases between them. The CDR3 contains 13 residues. For the CDR3, the DNA is TGTGCCAGCAGTTGGGGGGGCGGTGGCGAGCAGTACTTC. The encoded protein is CASSWGGGGEQYF.

The V call is TRBV7-9, the J call TRBJ2-3; 7 nucleotides match TRBD2. Germline V gives CDR1 SEHNR, CDR2 FQNEAQ (reference sequence). J was trimmed by 2 bases and V by 7 bases; bases with no gene match: 9. The CDR3 is made up of 15 amino acids. CDR3 loop: CASTPPGGNTDTQYF. The CDR3 nucleotides are TGTGCCAGCACCCCGCCGGGGGGTAACACAGATACGCAGTATTTT.

This chain links TRBV7-2 with TRBJ2-3; D is perhaps TRBD2 (6 bases). This CDR3 comprises 18 residues. The V end was cut by 1 base, the J end by 2 bases, with 19 bases between. Germline assignment: CDR1 SGHTA and CDR2 FQGNSA. The DNA for the CDR3 is TGTGCCAGCAGCTTAGGAGTTCCGGGACTGTCCTACACAGATACGCAGTATTTT. Amino acids: CASSLGVPGLSYTDTQYF.